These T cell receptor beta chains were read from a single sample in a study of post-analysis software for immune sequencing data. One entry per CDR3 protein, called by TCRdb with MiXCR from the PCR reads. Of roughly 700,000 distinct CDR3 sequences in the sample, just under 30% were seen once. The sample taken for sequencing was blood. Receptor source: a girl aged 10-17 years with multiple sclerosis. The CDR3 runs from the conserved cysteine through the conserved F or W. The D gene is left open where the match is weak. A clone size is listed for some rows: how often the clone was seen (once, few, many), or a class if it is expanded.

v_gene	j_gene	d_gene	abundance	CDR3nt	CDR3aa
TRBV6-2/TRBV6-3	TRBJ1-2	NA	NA	TGTGCCAGCAGTTACAGGGCAGAACGGCGCTACACCTTC	CASSYRAERRYTF
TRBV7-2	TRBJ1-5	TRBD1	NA	TGTGCCAGCAGCAATGACAGGGGGGGTAATCAGCCCCAGCATTTT	CASSNDRGGNQPQHF
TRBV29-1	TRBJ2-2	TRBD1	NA	TGCAGCGCTGAAAAGGGGGCGTCCGGGGAGCTGTTTTTT	CSAEKGASGELFF
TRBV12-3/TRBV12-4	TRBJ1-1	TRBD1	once	TGTGCCAGCAGTCCCGACAGGGTATCTGCTTTCTTT	CASSPDRVSAFF
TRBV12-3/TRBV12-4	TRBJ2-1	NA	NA	TGTGCCAGCACCCCAGGGGAACAGATTTACTACAATGAGCAGTTCTTC	CASTPGEQIYYNEQFF
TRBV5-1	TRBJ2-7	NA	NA	TGCGCCAGCAGCTTGTTCAAAGGCGGCTACGAGCAGTACTTC	CASSLFKGGYEQYF
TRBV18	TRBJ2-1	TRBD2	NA	TGTGCCAGCTCACCACTTTTTTCGACTAGCGGGGGCGATGAGCAGTTCTTC	CASSPLFSTSGGDEQFF
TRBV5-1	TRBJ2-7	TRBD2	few	TGCGCCAGCAGCTCGAGCGGGACGGGAGGACGAGAGCAGTACTTC	CASSSSGTGGREQYF
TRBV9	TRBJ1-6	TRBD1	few	TGTGCCAGCAGCCTCCAGGACAGGGGAAGTTCACCCCTCCACTTT	CASSLQDRGSSPLHF
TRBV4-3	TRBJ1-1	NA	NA	TGCGCCAGCAGCCAAGGGACAGCCCTCGACGAAGCTTTCTTT	CASSQGTALDEAFF
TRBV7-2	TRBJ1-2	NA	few	TGTGCCAGCAGCATACAGGGCCCCTATGGCTACACCTTC	CASSIQGPYGYTF